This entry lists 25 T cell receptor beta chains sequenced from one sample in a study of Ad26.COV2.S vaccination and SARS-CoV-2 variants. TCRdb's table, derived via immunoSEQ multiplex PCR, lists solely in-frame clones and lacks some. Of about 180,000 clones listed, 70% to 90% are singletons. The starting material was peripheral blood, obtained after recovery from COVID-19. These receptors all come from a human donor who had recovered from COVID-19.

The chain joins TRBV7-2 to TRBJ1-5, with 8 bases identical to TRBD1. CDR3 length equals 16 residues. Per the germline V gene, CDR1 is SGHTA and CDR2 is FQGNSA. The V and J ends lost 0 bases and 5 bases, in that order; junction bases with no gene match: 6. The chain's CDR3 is CASSLAGQALYQPQHF. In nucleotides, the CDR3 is TGTGCCAGCAGCTTAGCGGGACAGGCTCTCTATCAGCCCCAGCATTTT.

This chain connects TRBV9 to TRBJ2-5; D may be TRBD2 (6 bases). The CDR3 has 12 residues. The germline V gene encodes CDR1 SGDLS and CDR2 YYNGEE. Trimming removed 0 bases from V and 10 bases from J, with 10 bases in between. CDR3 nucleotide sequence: TGTGCCAGCAGCGTAGAATGGGGGGTCCAGTACTTC. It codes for CASSVEWGVQYF.

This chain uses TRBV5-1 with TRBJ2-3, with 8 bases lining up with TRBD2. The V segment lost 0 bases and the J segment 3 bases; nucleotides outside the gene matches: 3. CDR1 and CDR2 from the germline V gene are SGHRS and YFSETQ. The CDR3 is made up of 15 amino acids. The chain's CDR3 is CASSLVASGTDTQYF. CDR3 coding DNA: TGCGCCAGCAGCTTGGTGGCTAGCGGGACAGATACGCAGTATTTT.

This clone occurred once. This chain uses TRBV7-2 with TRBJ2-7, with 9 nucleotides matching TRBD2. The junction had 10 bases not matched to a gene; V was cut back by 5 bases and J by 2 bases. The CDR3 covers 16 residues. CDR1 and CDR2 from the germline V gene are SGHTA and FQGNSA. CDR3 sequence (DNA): TGTGCCAGCAGCCGTATCATTAGCGGGGGAGCCTACGAGCAGTACTTC. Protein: CASSRIISGGAYEQYF.

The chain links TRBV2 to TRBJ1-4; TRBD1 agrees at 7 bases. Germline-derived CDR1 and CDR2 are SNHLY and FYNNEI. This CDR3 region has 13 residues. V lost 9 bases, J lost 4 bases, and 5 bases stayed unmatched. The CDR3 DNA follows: TGTGCCAGTCGGACAGGATATAATGAAAAACTGTTTTTT. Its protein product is CASRTGYNEKLFF. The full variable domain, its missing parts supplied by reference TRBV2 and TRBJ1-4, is EPEVTQTPSHQVTQMGQEVILRCVPISNHLYFYWYRQILGQKVEFLVSFYNNEISEKSEIFDDQFSVERPDGSNFTLKIRSTKLEDSAMYFCASRTGYNEKLFFGSGTQLSVL.

This chain's CDR3 is CASGPGQGVKETQYF. CDR3 bases: TGTGCTAGTGGTCCCGGACAGGGAGTGAAGGAGACCCAGTACTTC. V gene TRBV12-5 combines with J gene TRBJ2-5, with 8 positions matching TRBD1. V shed 5 bases, J shed 5 bases, and the junction held 10 bases outside the gene matches. The CDR3 length is 15 residues. Germline values: CDR1 LGHNT, CDR2 FRNRAP.

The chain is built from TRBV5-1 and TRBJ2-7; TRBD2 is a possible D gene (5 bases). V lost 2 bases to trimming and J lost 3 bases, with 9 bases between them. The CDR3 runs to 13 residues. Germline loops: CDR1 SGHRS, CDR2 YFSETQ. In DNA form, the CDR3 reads TGCGCCAGCAGCTTTAGAGGGAACTACGAGCAGTACTTC. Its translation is CASSFRGNYEQYF.

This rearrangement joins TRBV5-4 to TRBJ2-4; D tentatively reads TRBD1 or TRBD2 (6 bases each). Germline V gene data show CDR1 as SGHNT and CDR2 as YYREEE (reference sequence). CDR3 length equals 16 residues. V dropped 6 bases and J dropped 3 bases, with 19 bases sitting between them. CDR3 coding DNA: TGTGCCAGCAAACTAACGGGCCGGGGGCTCAAAAACATTCAGTACTTC. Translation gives CASKLTGRGLKNIQYF.

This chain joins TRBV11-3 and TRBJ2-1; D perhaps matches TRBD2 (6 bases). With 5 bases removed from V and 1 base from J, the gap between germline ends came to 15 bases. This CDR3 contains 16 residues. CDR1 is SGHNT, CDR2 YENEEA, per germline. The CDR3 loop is CASSPQIGGSYNEQFF. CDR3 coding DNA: TGTGCCAGCAGCCCTCAGATCGGGGGTTCCTACAATGAGCAGTTCTTC. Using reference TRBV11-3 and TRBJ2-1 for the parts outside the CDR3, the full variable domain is EAGVVQSPRYKIIEKKQPVAFWCNPISGHNTLYWYLQNLGQGPELLIRYENEEAVDDSQLPKDRFSAERLKGVDSTLKIQPAELGDSAVYLCASSPQIGGSYNEQFFGPGTRLTVL.

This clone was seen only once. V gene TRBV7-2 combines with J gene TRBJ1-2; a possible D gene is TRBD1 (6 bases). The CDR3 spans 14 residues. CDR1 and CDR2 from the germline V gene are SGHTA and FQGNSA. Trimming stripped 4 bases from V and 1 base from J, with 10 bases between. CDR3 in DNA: TGTGCCAGCAGCTCTGGGACACTTAACTATGGCTACACCTTC. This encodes CASSSGTLNYGYTF.

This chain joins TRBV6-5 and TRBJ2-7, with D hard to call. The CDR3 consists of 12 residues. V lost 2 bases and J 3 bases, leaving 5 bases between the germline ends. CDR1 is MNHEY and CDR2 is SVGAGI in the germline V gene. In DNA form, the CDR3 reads TGTGCCAGCAGTTACGCAGGCTACGAGCAGTACTTC. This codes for CASSYAGYEQYF.

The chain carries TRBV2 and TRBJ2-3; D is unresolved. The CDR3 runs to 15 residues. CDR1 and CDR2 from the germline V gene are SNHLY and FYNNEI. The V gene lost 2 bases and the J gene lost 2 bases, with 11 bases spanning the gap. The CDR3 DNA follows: TGTGCCAGCAGTGAAAGTTCTGGCTTCACAGATACGCAGTATTTT. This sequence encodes CASSESSGFTDTQYF.

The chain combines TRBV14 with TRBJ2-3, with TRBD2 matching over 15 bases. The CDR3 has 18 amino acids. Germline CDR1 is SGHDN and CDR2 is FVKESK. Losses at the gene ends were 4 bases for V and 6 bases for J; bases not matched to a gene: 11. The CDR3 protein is CASSLIGLAGGYPDTQYF. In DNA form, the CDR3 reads TGTGCCAGCAGCCTTATCGGACTAGCGGGGGGGTACCCGGATACGCAGTATTTT.

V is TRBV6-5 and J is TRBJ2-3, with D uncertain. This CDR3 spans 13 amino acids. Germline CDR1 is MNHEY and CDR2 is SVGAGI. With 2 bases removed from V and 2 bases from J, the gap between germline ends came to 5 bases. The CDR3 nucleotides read TGTGCCAGCAGTTACCCTTCCACAGATACGCAGTATTTT. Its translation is CASSYPSTDTQYF.

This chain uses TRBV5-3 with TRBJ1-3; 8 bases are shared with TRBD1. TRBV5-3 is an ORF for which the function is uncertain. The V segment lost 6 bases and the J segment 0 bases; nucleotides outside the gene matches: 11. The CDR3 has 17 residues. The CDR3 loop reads CARMTGDHLDSGNTIYF. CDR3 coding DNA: TGTGCCAGAATGACAGGGGACCACCTGGACTCTGGAAACACCATATATTTT.

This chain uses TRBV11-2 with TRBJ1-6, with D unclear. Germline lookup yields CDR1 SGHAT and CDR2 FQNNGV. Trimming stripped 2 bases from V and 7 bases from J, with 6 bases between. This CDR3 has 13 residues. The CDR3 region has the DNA TGTGCCAGCAGCTTAAAAGAGAATTCACCCCTCCACTTT. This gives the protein CASSLKENSPLHF.

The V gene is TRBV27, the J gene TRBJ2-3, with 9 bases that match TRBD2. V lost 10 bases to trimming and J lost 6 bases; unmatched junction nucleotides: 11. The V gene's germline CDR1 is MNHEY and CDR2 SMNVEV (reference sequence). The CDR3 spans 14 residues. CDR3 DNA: TGTGCCATCGCTTTAGCGGGGGCCGCGGATACGCAGTATTTT. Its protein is CAIALAGAADTQYF.

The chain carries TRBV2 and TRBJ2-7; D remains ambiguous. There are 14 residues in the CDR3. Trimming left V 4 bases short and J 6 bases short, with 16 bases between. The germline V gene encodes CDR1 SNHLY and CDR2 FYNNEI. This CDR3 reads CASSVKVSAAEQYF. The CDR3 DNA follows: TGTGCCAGCAGTGTTAAGGTTTCCGCCGCCGAGCAGTACTTC.

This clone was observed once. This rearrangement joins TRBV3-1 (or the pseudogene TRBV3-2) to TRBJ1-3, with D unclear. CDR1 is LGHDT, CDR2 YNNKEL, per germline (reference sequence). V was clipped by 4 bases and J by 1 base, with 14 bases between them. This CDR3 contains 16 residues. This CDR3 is CASSRVLGSSGNTIYF. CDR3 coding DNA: TGTGCCAGCAGCCGCGTGTTGGGCTCTTCTGGAAACACCATATATTTT.

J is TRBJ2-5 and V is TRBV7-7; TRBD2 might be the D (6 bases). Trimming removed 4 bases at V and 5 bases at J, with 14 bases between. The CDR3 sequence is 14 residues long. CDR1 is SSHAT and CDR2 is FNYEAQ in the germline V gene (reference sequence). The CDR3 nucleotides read TGTGCCAGCAGCTCCACTAGTGGGGGGGAGACCCAGTACTTC. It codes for CASSSTSGGETQYF.

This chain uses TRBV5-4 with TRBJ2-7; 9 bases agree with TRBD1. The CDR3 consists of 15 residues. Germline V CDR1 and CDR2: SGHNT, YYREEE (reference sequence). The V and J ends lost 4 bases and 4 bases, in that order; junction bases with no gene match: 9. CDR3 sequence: CASSEQGQGMYEQYF. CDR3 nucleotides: TGTGCCAGCAGCGAGCAGGGACAGGGTATGTACGAGCAGTACTTC.

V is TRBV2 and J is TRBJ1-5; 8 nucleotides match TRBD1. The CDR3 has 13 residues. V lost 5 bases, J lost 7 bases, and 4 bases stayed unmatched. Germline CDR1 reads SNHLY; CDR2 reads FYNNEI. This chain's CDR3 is CASSFTGGQPQHF. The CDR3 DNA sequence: TGTGCCAGCAGTTTCACAGGGGGGCAGCCCCAGCATTTT.

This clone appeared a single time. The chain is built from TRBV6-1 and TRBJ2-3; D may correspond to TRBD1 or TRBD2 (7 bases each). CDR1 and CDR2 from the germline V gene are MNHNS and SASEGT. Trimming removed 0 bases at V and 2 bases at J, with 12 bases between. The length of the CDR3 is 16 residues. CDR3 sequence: CASSEAQGRDTDTQYF. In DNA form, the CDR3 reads TGTGCCAGCAGTGAAGCACAGGGGAGGGACACAGATACGCAGTATTTT.

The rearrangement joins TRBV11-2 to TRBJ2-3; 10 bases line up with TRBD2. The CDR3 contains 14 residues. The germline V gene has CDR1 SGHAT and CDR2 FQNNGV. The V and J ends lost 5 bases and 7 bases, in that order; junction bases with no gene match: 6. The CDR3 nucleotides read TGTGCCAGCAGCCACTGGACTAGCGGTAATACGCAGTATTTT. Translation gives CASSHWTSGNTQYF.

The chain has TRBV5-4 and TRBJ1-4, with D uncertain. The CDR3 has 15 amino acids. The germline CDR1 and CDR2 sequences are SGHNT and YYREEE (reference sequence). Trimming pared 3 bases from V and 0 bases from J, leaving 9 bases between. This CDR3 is CASSSGPATNEKLFF. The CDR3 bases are TGTGCCAGCAGCTCAGGTCCTGCAACTAATGAAAAACTGTTTTTT.